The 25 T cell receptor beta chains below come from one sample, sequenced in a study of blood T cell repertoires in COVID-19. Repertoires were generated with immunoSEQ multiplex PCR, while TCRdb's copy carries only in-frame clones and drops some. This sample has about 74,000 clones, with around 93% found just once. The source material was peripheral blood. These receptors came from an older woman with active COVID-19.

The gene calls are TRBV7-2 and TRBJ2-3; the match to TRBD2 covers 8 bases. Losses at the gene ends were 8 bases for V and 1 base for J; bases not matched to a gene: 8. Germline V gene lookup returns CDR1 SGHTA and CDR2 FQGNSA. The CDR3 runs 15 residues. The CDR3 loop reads CASSYRGGGTDTQYF. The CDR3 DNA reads TGTGCCAGCTCTTATCGGGGGGGTGGCACAGATACGCAGTATTTT.

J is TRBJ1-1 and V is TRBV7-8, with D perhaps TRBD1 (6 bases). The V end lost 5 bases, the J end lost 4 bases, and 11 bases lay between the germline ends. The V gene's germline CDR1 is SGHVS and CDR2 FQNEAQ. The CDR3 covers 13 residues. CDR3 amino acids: CASSRGQLTEAFF. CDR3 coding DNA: TGTGCCAGCAGCCGGGGACAACTCACTGAAGCTTTCTTT.

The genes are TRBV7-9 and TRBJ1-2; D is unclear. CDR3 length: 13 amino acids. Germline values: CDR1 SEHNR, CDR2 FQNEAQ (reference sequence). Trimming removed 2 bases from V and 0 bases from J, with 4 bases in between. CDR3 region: CASSLPTNYGYTF. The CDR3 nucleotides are TGTGCCAGCAGCTTACCAACTAACTATGGCTACACCTTC.

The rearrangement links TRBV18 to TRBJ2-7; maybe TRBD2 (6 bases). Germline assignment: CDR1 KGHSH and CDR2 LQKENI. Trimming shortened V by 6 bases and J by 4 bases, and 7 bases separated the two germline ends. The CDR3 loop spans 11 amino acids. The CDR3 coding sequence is TGTGCCAGCTCTCGGGAGTACGAGCAGTACTTC. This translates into CASSREYEQYF.

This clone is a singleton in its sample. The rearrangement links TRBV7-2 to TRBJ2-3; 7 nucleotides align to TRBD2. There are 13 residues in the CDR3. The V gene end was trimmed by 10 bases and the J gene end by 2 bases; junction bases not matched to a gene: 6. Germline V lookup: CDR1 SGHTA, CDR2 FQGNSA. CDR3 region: CATGRVATDTQYF. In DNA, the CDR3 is TGTGCCACGGGGAGGGTGGCCACAGATACGCAGTATTTT. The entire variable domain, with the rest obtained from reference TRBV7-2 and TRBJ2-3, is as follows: GAGVSQSPSNKVTEKGKDVELRCDPISGHTALYWYRQSLGQGLEFLIYFQGNSAPDKSGLPSDRFSAERTGGSVSTLTIQRTQQEDSAVYLCATGRVATDTQYFGPGTRLTVL.

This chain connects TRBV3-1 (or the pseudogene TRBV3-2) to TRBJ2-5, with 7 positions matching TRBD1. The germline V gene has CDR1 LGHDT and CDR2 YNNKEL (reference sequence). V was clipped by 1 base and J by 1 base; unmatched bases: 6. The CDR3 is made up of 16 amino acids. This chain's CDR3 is CASSQGFQGVQETQYF. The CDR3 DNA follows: TGTGCCAGCAGCCAAGGGTTCCAGGGGGTCCAAGAGACCCAGTACTTC.

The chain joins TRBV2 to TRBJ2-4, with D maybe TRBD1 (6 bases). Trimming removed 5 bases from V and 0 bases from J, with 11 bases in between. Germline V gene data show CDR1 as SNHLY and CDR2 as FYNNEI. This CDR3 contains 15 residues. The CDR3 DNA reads TGTGCCAGCAGTAAACAGGGATTAGCCAAAAACATTCAGTACTTC. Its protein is CASSKQGLAKNIQYF.

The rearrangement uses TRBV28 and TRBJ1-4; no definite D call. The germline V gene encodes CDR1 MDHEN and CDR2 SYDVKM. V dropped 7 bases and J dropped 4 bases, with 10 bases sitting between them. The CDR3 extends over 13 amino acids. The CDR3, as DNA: TGTGCCAGCACGGAGGGCTTTAATGAAAAACTGTTTTTT. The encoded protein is CASTEGFNEKLFF.

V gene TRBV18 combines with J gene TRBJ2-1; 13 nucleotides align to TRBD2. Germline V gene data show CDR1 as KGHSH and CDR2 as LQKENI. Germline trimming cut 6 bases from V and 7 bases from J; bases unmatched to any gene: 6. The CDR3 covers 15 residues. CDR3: CASSDTSGRANEQFF. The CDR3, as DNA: TGTGCCAGCTCGGACACTAGCGGGAGGGCTAATGAGCAGTTCTTC.

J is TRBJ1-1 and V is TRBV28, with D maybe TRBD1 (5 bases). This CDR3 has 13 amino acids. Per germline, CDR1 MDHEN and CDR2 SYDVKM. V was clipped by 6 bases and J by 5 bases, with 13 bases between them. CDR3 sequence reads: CASRSGRWTEAFF. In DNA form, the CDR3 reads TGTGCCAGCAGGTCAGGGAGGTGGACTGAAGCTTTCTTT. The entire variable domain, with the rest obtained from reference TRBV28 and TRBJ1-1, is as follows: DVKVTQSSRYLVKRTGEKVFLECVQDMDHENMFWYRQDPGLGLRLIYFSYDVKMKEKGDIPEGYSVSREKKERFSLILESASTNQTSMYLCASRSGRWTEAFFGQGTRLTVV.

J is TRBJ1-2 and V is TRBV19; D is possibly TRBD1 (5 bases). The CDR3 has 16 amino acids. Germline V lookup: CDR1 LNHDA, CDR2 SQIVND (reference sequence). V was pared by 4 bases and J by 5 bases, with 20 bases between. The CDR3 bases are TGTGCCAGTAGTACCTGGGGCAGGGTATCCGTTTATGGCTACACCTTC. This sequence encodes CASSTWGRVSVYGYTF.

CDR3 in amino acids: CASSDIRGLGQETQYF. The DNA of the CDR3 is TGTGCCAGCAGCGACATCAGGGGGCTAGGCCAAGAGACCCAGTACTTC. V and J are TRBV28 and TRBJ2-5, with 8 bases aligning to TRBD1. Germline V lookup: CDR1 MDHEN, CDR2 SYDVKM. The CDR3 runs to 16 residues. V was pared by 6 bases and J by 1 base, with 10 bases of the junction left unmatched.

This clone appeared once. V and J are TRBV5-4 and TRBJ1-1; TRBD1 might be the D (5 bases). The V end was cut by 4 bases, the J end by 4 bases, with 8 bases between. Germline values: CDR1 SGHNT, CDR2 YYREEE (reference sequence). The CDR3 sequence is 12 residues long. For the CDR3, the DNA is TGTGCCAGCAGCAGTGACAGCACTGAAGCTTTCTTT. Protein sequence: CASSSDSTEAFF. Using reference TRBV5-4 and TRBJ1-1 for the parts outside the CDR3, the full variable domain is ETGVTQSPTHLIKTRGQQVTLRCSSQSGHNTVSWYQQALGQGPQFIFQYYREEENGRGNFPPRFSGLQFPNYSSELNVNALELDDSALYLCASSSDSTEAFFGQGTRLTVV.

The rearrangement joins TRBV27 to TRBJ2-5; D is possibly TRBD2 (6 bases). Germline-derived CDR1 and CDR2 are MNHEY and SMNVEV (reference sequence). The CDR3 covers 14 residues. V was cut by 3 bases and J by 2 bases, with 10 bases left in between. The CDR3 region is CASSFGTEQETQYF. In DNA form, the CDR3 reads TGTGCCAGCAGTTTCGGGACTGAACAAGAGACCCAGTACTTC.

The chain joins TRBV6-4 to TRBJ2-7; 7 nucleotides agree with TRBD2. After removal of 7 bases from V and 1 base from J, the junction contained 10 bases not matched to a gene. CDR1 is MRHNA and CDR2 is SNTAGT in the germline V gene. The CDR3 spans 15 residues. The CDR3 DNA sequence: TGTGCCAGCATTTGCGGGAGCATCTCTTCCTACGAGCAGTACTTC. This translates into CASICGSISSYEQYF.

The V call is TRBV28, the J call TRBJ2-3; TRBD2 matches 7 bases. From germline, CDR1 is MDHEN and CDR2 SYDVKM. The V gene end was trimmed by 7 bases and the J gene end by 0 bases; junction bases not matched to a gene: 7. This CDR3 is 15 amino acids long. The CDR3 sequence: CASTRGTTSTDTQYF. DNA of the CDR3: TGTGCCAGCACGAGAGGGACTACTAGCACAGATACGCAGTATTTT.

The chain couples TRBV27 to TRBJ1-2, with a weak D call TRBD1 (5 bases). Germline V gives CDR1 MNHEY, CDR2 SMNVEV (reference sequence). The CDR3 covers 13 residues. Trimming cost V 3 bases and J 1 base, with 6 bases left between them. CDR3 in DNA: TGTGCCAGCAGTTTGCAGGGTAACTATGGCTACACCTTC. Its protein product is CASSLQGNYGYTF.

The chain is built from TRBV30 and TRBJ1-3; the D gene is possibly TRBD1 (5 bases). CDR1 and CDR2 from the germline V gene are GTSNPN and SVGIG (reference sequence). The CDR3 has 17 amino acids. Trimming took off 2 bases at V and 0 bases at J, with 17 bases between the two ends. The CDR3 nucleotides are TGTGCCTGGAGTCACCCAAGGGGATATGGCTCTGGAAACACCATATATTTT. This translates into CAWSHPRGYGSGNTIYF.

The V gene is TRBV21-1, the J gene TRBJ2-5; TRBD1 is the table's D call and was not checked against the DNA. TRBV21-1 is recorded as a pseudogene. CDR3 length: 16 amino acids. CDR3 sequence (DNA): TGTGCCAGCACCTGGCCCCGGGACAGGGGACAAGAGACCCAGTACTTC. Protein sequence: CASTWPRDRGQETQYF.

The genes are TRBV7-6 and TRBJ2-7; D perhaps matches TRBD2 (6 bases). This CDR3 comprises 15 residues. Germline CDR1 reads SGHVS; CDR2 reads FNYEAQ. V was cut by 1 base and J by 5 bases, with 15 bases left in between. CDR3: CASSLGRGIADEQYF. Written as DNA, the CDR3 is TGTGCCAGCAGCTTAGGACGCGGGATTGCCGACGAGCAGTACTTC.

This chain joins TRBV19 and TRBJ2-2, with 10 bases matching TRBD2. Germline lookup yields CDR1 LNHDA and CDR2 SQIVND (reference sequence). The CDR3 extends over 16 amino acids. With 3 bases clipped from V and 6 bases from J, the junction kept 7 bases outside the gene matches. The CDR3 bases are TGTGCCAGTAGTATTGGAGCGGGAGGGCCCTCCGGGGAGCTGTTTTTT. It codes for CASSIGAGGPSGELFF.

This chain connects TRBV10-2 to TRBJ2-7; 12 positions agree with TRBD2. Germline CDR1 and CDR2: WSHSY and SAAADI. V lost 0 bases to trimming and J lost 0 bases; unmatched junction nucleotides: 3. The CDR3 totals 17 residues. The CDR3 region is CASSESLLAGGSYEQYF. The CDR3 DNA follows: TGCGCCAGCAGTGAGTCGCTACTAGCGGGAGGCTCCTACGAGCAGTACTTC.

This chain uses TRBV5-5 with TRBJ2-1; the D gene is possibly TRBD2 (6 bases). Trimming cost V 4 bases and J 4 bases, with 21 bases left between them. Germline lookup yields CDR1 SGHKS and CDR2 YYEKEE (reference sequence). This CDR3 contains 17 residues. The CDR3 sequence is CASSPVYVASVYNEQFF. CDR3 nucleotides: TGTGCCAGCAGCCCGGTTTATGTGGCTAGCGTATACAATGAGCAGTTCTTC.

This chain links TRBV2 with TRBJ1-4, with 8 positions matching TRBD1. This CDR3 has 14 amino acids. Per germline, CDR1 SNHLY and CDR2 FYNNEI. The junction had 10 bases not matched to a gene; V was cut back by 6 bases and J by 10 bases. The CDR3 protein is CASSLGQGPGKLFF. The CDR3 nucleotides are TGTGCCAGCAGCCTAGGACAGGGCCCCGGAAAACTGTTTTTT.

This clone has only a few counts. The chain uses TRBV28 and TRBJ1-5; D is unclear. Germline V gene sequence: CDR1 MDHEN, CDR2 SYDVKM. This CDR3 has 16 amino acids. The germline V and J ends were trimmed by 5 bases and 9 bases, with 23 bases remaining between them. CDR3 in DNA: TGTGCCAGCAGTCCCCGGGGAGGGCCACCCCCTAGGCCCCAGCATTTT. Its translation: CASSPRGGPPPRPQHF.